Listed here is a single TCR beta chain. The entry originates in a study of T cell changes during pregnancy in multiple sclerosis. Sequencing was performed with immunoSEQ multiplex PCR; in TCRdb, only in-frame clones are kept and a portion is missing. Of approximately 100,000 clones in the sample, just under 95% were seen once. Per germline, CDR1 MGHRA and CDR2 YSYEKL. Trimming at V came to 3 bases and at J to 2 bases, leaving 9 bases not matched to a gene. The CDR3 contains 18 residues. The J gene is TRBJ2-3, the V gene TRBV4-1; 12 bases agree with TRBD2. The material sequenced was peripheral blood, taken after pregnancy. The sequence came from a female donor with multiple sclerosis, enrolled in a pregnancy study. The CDR3 reads CASSHPRLAGDDTDTQYF. CDR3 bases: TGCGCCAGCAGCCACCCGAGACTAGCGGGGGACGACACAGATACGCAGTATTTT.